The clone carrying this T cell receptor beta chain has at least ten counts. The antigen is undetermined. Trimming stripped 4 bases from V and 2 bases from J, with 13 bases between. The CDR3 spans 15 residues. This record belongs to a study of early T cells in non-severe SARS-CoV-2 infection. Study conclusions and caveats: Missing private and CD4 specificities, VDJdb matching favored anti-spike CD8 responses.

The TCR library protocol was used to attach unique molecular identifiers. These identifiers were attached to individual cDNA molecules. One entry per CDR3 protein results from TCRdb running MiXCR on the 5' RACE reads. Seen here are roughly 40,000 distinct CDR3 sequences, 5% to 6.5% observed once, and the top ten hold about 8%. This specimen consisted of whole blood, obtained at baseline. The rearrangement uses TRBV12-3 or TRBV12-4 and TRBJ2-3; a weak D match, TRBD2 (5 bases). This receptor was taken from an adult who was a healthcare worker with PCR-confirmed SARS-CoV-2 infection or an uninfected control (not recorded which). The CDR3 loop is CASSYGGSYTDTQYF. The CDR3 DNA sequence: TGTGCCAGCAGTTATGGCGGGTCCTACACAGATACGCAGTATTTT.